What follows are 18 T cell receptor beta chains derived from one specimen sequenced in a study of blood T cell repertoires in COVID-19 (dated by TCRdb to the early 2020s). The library relied on the immunoSEQ multiplex PCR assay. Sourced from immuneACCESS, this table was stored by TCRdb with only in-frame sequences that have V and J called. A share of the clones is absent; for the studies checked, an unresolved V gene accounts for under half, and the remainder has no known explanation. This sample has hundreds of thousands of clones in its table, and roughly 89% of those were observed once. Of the sample, about 15% falls within the top ten clones. The sample was PBMCs or T cells enriched from blood (not recorded which). These receptors were taken from a man younger than 40 who had been exposed to COVID-19.

The chain is built from TRBV5-6 and TRBJ2-4; tentative D call: TRBD1 (6 bases). Germline V lookup: CDR1 SGHDT, CDR2 YYEEEE. Trimming pared 0 bases from V and 4 bases from J, leaving 11 bases between. The CDR3 sequence is 15 residues long. As DNA, the CDR3 is TGTGCCAGCAGCTTGGAAACAGGGACGAAAAACATTCAGTACTTC. Amino acid sequence: CASSLETGTKNIQYF. Variable domain in full (rest from reference TRBV5-6 and TRBJ2-4): DAGVTQSPTHLIKTRGQQVTLRCSPKSGHDTVSWYQQALGQGPQFIFQYYEEEERQRGNFPDRFSGHQFPNYSSELNVNALLLGDSALYLCASSLETGTKNIQYFGAGTRLSVL.

The chain couples TRBV13 to TRBJ1-3; D possibly corresponds to TRBD1 (5 bases). Germline V gives CDR1 PRHDT, CDR2 FYEKMQ (reference sequence). The CDR3 consists of 16 residues. V lost 4 bases, J lost 1 base, and 14 bases lay in between. CDR3 loop: CASSSTNRISGNTIYF. The DNA of the CDR3 is TGTGCCAGCAGCTCTACGAACAGGATTTCTGGAAACACCATATATTTT.

The V and J genes are TRBV27 and TRBJ2-3, with D tentatively TRBD1 (6 bases). Trimming removed 3 bases at V and 4 bases at J, with 11 bases between. The CDR3 has 14 residues. Germline V gene lookup returns CDR1 MNHEY and CDR2 SMNVEV (reference sequence). CDR3 sequence: CASSLNRASDTQYF. The CDR3 DNA is TGTGCCAGCAGTTTGAACAGGGCTTCAGATACGCAGTATTTT.

The chain has TRBV4-2 and TRBJ1-1; TRBD1 matches at 8 bases. V lost 0 bases to trimming and J lost 3 bases; unmatched junction nucleotides: 9. CDR3 length: 17 amino acids. CDR1 and CDR2 (germline): LGHNA, YNFKEQ. The chain's CDR3 is CASSQETLQGAYTEAFF. For the CDR3, the DNA is TGTGCCAGCAGCCAAGAGACTCTGCAGGGGGCCTACACTGAAGCTTTCTTT.

The chain recombines TRBV5-1 with TRBJ1-6; D may be TRBD1 (6 bases). Deletions cut 0 bases from V and 4 bases from J, with 11 bases between. CDR1 and CDR2 from the germline V gene are SGHRS and YFSETQ. This CDR3 region has 16 residues. For the CDR3, the DNA is TGCGCCAGCAGCTTGGCCGGACAGAGGTATAATTCACCCCTCCACTTT. The encoded protein is CASSLAGQRYNSPLHF.

The chain recombines TRBV7-9 with TRBJ2-7; no clear D. Germline V gene sequence: CDR1 SEHNR, CDR2 FQNEAQ (reference sequence). CDR3 length equals 13 residues. Trimming took 4 bases from V and 0 from J, leaving 7 bases between them. The CDR3 DNA follows: TGTGCCAGCAGCTCCGTCAGCTCCTACGAGCAGTACTTC. It specifies CASSSVSSYEQYF.

This clone showed up just once. The chain couples TRBV28 to TRBJ1-3; TRBD1 might be the D (5 bases). The CDR3 is made up of 15 amino acids. With 3 bases removed from V and 0 bases from J, the gap between germline ends came to 9 bases. Germline CDR1 MDHEN, CDR2 SYDVKM. CDR3 coding DNA: TGTGCCAGCAGTTTGGGGCAGGTCTCTGGAAACACCATATATTTT. Translated: CASSLGQVSGNTIYF.

In its sample, this clone was seen many times. The chain recombines TRBV6-5 with TRBJ2-7, with a weak D call TRBD1 (6 bases). Trimming stripped 10 bases from V and 2 bases from J, with 15 bases between. The CDR3 consists of 13 residues. From germline, CDR1 is MNHEY and CDR2 SVGAGI. The CDR3 here is CATLGQLTYEQYF. CDR3 bases: TGTGCCACCCTCGGACAGCTGACCTACGAGCAGTACTTC.

V usage is TRBV19 and J usage is TRBJ2-1, with TRBD1 matching 11 bases. The V gene's germline CDR1 is LNHDA and CDR2 SQIVND (reference sequence). The junction had 1 base not matched to a gene; V was cut back by 5 bases and J by 4 bases. This CDR3 is built from 14 residues. CDR3 residues: CASSRDRGYNEQFF. In DNA, the CDR3 is TGTGCCAGTAGTCGGGACAGGGGGTACAATGAGCAGTTCTTC.

The chain joins TRBV3-1 (or the pseudogene TRBV3-2) to TRBJ2-7; 7 bases are shared with TRBD1. V was clipped by 2 bases and J by 6 bases; unmatched bases: 10. From germline, CDR1 is LGHDT and CDR2 YNNKEL (reference sequence). This CDR3 is 15 amino acids long. CDR3 loop: CASSQKGALPFEQYF. The CDR3 DNA reads TGTGCCAGCAGCCAAAAGGGGGCCCTACCTTTCGAGCAGTACTTC.

V and J are TRBV29-1 and TRBJ2-3; possible D gene TRBD1, 5 bases. Germline V gives CDR1 SQVTM, CDR2 ANQGSEA. V shed 4 bases and J shed 3 bases, with 14 bases lying between them. This CDR3 has 14 amino acids. The CDR3 nucleotides are TGCAGCGTTGGTAGTGGTAGGGGAACAGATACGCAGTATTTT. Translation gives CSVGSGRGTDTQYF.

This sequence joins TRBV4-1 and TRBJ1-6; the D is unclear. Germline lookup yields CDR1 MGHRA and CDR2 YSYEKL. This CDR3 has 16 amino acids. Trimming stripped 3 bases from V and 6 bases from J, with 15 bases between. The CDR3 bases are TGCGCCAGCAGCCAGGGTCCGGCGAGAGGTAATTCACCCCTCCACTTT. Protein: CASSQGPARGNSPLHF.

This rearrangement joins TRBV5-4 to TRBJ1-4; 7 nucleotides align to TRBD1. From germline, CDR1 is SGHNT and CDR2 YYREEE (reference sequence). Trimming cost V 4 bases and J 8 bases; bases outside gene matches: 2. The CDR3 is 12 amino acids. CDR3 sequence: CASSLQGEKLFF. The CDR3 coding sequence is TGTGCCAGCAGCCTACAGGGGGAAAAACTGTTTTTT.

This clone has only a few counts. CDR3 protein: CSAGQDTEAFF. DNA of the CDR3: TGCAGCGCGGGACAGGACACTGAAGCTTTCTTT. V and J are TRBV20-1 and TRBJ1-1; 8 nucleotides agree with TRBD1. The CDR3 covers 11 residues. The germline V gene encodes CDR1 DFQATT and CDR2 SNEGSKA (reference sequence).

The chain recombines TRBV29-1 with TRBJ2-2; D might be TRBD2 (6 bases). The CDR3 totals 16 residues. V was cut by 7 bases and J by 0 bases, with 18 bases left in between. CDR1 is SQVTM and CDR2 is ANQGSEA in the germline V gene. Here the CDR3 reads CSGDGGRRSNTGELFF. DNA for the CDR3: TGCAGCGGGGATGGGGGGAGGAGGTCGAACACCGGGGAGCTGTTTTTT.

The chain recombines TRBV27 with TRBJ2-3, with 12 bases lining up with TRBD2. The CDR3 is 20 residues long. Looked up from germline, CDR1 is MNHEY and CDR2 is SMNVEV (reference sequence). V lost 2 bases, J lost 0 bases, and 12 bases stayed unmatched. The CDR3 is CASSLGVWLAGGTSTDTQYF. In nucleotides, the CDR3 is TGTGCCAGCAGTTTAGGAGTTTGGCTAGCGGGGGGGACTAGCACAGATACGCAGTATTTT.

CDR3 DNA sequence: TGTGCCAGCAGTGAAAGCAGGCCTGCTGGGGCCAACGTCCTGACTTTC. Its translation is CASSESRPAGANVLTF. The rearrangement joins TRBV6-1 to TRBJ2-6; D gene uncertain. Germline CDR1 MNHNS, CDR2 SASEGT. The CDR3 extends over 16 amino acids. Trimming took 2 bases from V and 2 from J, leaving 10 bases between them.

This clone has only one observation. The chain joins TRBV7-9 to TRBJ1-1, with D possibly TRBD1 on 6 matching bases. Germline CDR1 is SEHNR and CDR2 is FQNEAQ (reference sequence). V lost 1 base, J lost 1 base, and 13 bases lay in between. The CDR3 sequence is 16 residues long. The CDR3 here is CASSLVESGENTEAFF. The CDR3 DNA reads TGTGCCAGCAGCTTAGTCGAGTCAGGGGAGAACACTGAAGCTTTCTTT.